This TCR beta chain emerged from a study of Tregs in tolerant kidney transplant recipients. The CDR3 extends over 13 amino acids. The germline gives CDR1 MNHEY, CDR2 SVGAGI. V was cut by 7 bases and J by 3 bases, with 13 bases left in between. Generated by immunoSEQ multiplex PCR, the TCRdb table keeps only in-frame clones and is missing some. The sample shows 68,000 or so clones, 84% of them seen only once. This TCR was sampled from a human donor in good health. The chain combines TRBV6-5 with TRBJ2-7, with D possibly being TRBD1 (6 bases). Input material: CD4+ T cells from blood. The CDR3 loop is CASTSGASYEQYF. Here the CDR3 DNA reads TGTGCCAGCACCTCAGGGGCTAGCTACGAGCAGTACTTC.